This passage covers 29 T cell receptor beta chains from one sample sequenced in a study of blood T cell repertoires in COVID-19. The repertoire was sequenced with immunoSEQ multiplex PCR; TCRdb's copy has only in-frame clones and lacks some. This sample carries roughly 150,000 clones, 85% to 90% of them seen once, and the ten largest clones take around 6.1%. Sequenced input: peripheral blood. Source of these receptors: a man at least 80 years old with acute or convalescent COVID-19.

V is TRBV5-1 and J is TRBJ2-2; D is uncertain. This CDR3 contains 15 residues. V dropped 1 base and J dropped 1 base, with 8 bases sitting between them. Germline V CDR1 and CDR2: SGHRS, YFSETQ. In DNA, the CDR3 is TGCGCCAGCAGCTTGCCAGGATTGAACACCGGGGAGCTGTTTTTT. This sequence encodes CASSLPGLNTGELFF.

The J gene is TRBJ1-3, the V gene TRBV11-2; weak D call: TRBD1 (5 bases). V dropped 3 bases and J dropped 4 bases, with 13 bases sitting between them. CDR3 length equals 15 residues. Germline CDR1 SGHAT, CDR2 FQNNGV. Written as DNA, the CDR3 is TGTGCCAGCAGCTTGGCAGGGTTAGGCGGAAACACCATATATTTT. Residues: CASSLAGLGGNTIYF.

A single count supports this clone. V gene TRBV27 combines with J gene TRBJ2-2, with a tentative D call TRBD1 (6 bases). With 5 bases removed from V and 0 bases from J, the gap between germline ends came to 13 bases. CDR3 length equals 16 residues. Germline V gene data show CDR1 as MNHEY and CDR2 as SMNVEV (reference sequence). The CDR3 DNA reads TGTGCCAGCAGTATAAACAGGGTTGCGAACACCGGGGAGCTGTTTTTT. The encoded protein is CASSINRVANTGELFF.

The chain combines TRBV19 with TRBJ1-1; D not resolved. Trimming took off 7 bases at V and 4 bases at J, with 13 bases between the two ends. The CDR3 totals 13 residues. In germline, CDR1 is LNHDA, CDR2 SQIVND (reference sequence). CDR3 coding DNA: TGTGCCAGTATCGACATGCGTAGCACTGAAGCTTTCTTT. Its translation: CASIDMRSTEAFF.

The genes are TRBV6-1 and TRBJ2-7; the D gene is possibly TRBD2 (6 bases). The CDR3 contains 15 residues. The V gene's germline CDR1 is MNHNS and CDR2 SASEGT. Trimming stripped 2 bases from V and 0 bases from J, with 11 bases between. The CDR3 loop reads CASSEPGLLSYEQYF. As DNA, the CDR3 is TGTGCCAGCAGTGAACCGGGACTCCTCTCCTACGAGCAGTACTTC.

The J gene is TRBJ1-2, the V gene TRBV7-9; D is ambiguous. The CDR3 has 14 residues. Trimming took off 0 bases at V and 7 bases at J, with 12 bases between the two ends. The V gene's germline CDR1 is SEHNR and CDR2 FQNEAQ (reference sequence). The CDR3 region is CASSLADGGSGYTF. CDR3 coding DNA: TGTGCCAGCAGCTTAGCGGACGGAGGGAGTGGCTACACCTTC.

The rearrangement joins TRBV18 to TRBJ1-1, with 7 bases aligning to TRBD1. Germline V gives CDR1 KGHSH, CDR2 LQKENI. With 4 bases clipped from V and 3 bases from J, the junction kept 2 bases outside the gene matches. The CDR3 runs 13 residues. The CDR3 nucleotides are TGTGCCAGCTCACGGGACAGATACACTGAAGCTTTCTTT. Its translation: CASSRDRYTEAFF.

The gene calls are TRBV28 and TRBJ2-1, with D tentatively TRBD2 (6 bases). This CDR3 spans 15 amino acids. V was trimmed by 5 bases and J by 10 bases, leaving 21 bases between them. Germline V gene data show CDR1 as MDHEN and CDR2 as SYDVKM. The CDR3 protein is CASSVGGAGQGEQFF. As DNA, the CDR3 is TGTGCCAGCAGTGTGGGCGGGGCAGGTCAAGGGGAGCAGTTCTTC.

The V call is TRBV4-2, the J call TRBJ1-6; tentative D call: TRBD1 (6 bases). V lost 4 bases to trimming and J lost 3 bases, with 10 bases between them. Germline V lookup: CDR1 LGHNA, CDR2 YNFKEQ. The CDR3 extends over 15 amino acids. DNA of the CDR3: TGTGCCAGCAGCCCTGGACAGTACTATAATTCACCCCTCCACTTT. Translated: CASSPGQYYNSPLHF.

The chain joins TRBV4-1 to TRBJ1-1; unclear D gene. V was pared by 0 bases and J by 8 bases, with 10 bases between. Germline V lookup: CDR1 MGHRA, CDR2 YSYEKL. CDR3 length equals 13 residues. The CDR3 reads CASSQDSPAEAFF. CDR3 DNA sequence: TGCGCCAGCAGCCAAGATAGCCCCGCGGAAGCTTTCTTT.

The rearrangement joins TRBV25-1 to TRBJ1-4; D possibly corresponds to TRBD1 (5 bases). The V gene's germline CDR1 is MGHDK and CDR2 SYGVNS. The V and J ends lost 7 bases and 8 bases respectively, with 17 bases between them. This CDR3 region has 14 residues. CDR3 loop: CASTQRGVEEKLFF. CDR3 DNA: TGTGCCAGCACCCAACGGGGGGTTGAAGAAAAACTGTTTTTT.

The chain uses TRBV18 and TRBJ2-2, with a possible D match to TRBD2 (5 bases). CDR1 and CDR2 from the germline V gene are KGHSH and LQKENI. The CDR3 length is 13 residues. Trimming pared 3 bases from V and 6 bases from J, leaving 8 bases between. The CDR3 DNA reads TGTGCCAGCTCACCGAGGGTTTCCGGGGAGCTGTTTTTT. It encodes CASSPRVSGELFF.

In this sample, this clone turned up a few times. The chain employs TRBV28 and TRBJ2-2, with D perhaps matching TRBD1 (6 bases). Germline V gene lookup returns CDR1 MDHEN and CDR2 SYDVKM. The V end was cut by 6 bases, the J end by 4 bases, with 15 bases between. This CDR3 has 15 residues. CDR3 amino acids: CASRLTGLSTGELFF. The DNA of the CDR3 is TGTGCCAGCAGGTTAACAGGGCTGAGCACCGGGGAGCTGTTTTTT.

The V and J genes are TRBV4-2 and TRBJ1-4, with a weak D call TRBD1 (5 bases). The CDR3 runs 16 residues. V shed 0 bases and J shed 0 bases, with 8 bases lying between them. Per the germline V gene, CDR1 is LGHNA and CDR2 is YNFKEQ. Here the CDR3 DNA reads TGTGCCAGCAGCCAAGATCCAGGGCCAACTAATGAAAAACTGTTTTTT. This codes for CASSQDPGPTNEKLFF.

This chain connects TRBV7-2 to TRBJ2-7, with 8 bases that match TRBD2. There are 16 residues in the CDR3. Germline CDR1 and CDR2: SGHTA and FQGNSA. The V segment lost 0 bases and the J segment 6 bases; nucleotides outside the gene matches: 10. CDR3 DNA: TGTGCCAGCAGCTTAGCGGGGACTAGGCAGTCGGGCGAGCAGTACTTC. As protein: CASSLAGTRQSGEQYF.

The chain couples TRBV19 to TRBJ1-3; D is undetermined. The CDR3 extends over 17 amino acids. Trimming shortened V by 2 bases and J by 0 bases, and 14 bases separated the two germline ends. CDR1 and CDR2 (germline): LNHDA, SQIVND (reference sequence). CDR3 protein: CASSIPAGYPSGNTIYF. The CDR3 coding sequence is TGTGCCAGTAGTATACCGGCAGGATACCCCTCTGGAAACACCATATATTTT.

The genes are TRBV5-1 and TRBJ2-3; 12 bases match TRBD2. The trim removed 3 bases at V and 3 bases at J, leaving 5 bases unmatched. Germline V gene data show CDR1 as SGHRS and CDR2 as YFSETQ. The CDR3 covers 16 residues. The CDR3 here is CASSWRLAGETDTQYF. CDR3 DNA sequence: TGCGCCAGCAGCTGGAGACTAGCGGGGGAAACAGATACGCAGTATTTT.

The genes are TRBV3-1 (or the pseudogene TRBV3-2) and TRBJ2-7, with TRBD1 identical over 11 bases. The germline gives CDR1 LGHDT, CDR2 YNNKEL (reference sequence). V trimming: 3 bases; J trimming: 5 bases; junction bases outside the gene matches: 6. This CDR3 has 15 residues. Here the CDR3 reads CASSQGTGGIHEQYF. In DNA form, the CDR3 reads TGTGCCAGCAGCCAGGGGACAGGGGGAATCCACGAGCAGTACTTC.

This rearrangement joins TRBV4-1 to TRBJ2-7, with D possibly matching TRBD2 (6 bases). The CDR3 loop spans 14 amino acids. Per germline, CDR1 MGHRA and CDR2 YSYEKL. V shed 2 bases and J shed 3 bases, with 11 bases lying between them. CDR3 region: CASSQTGTDYEQYF. CDR3 nucleotide sequence: TGCGCCAGCAGCCAAACCGGGACTGACTACGAGCAGTACTTC.

The V call is TRBV18, the J call TRBJ2-2; D may be TRBD2 (5 bases). Germline values: CDR1 KGHSH, CDR2 LQKENI. The CDR3 spans 16 residues. The germline V and J ends were trimmed by 4 bases and 8 bases, with 20 bases remaining between them. The DNA for the CDR3 is TGTGCCAGCTCACGGCCGGAACTAGTAGGATCGGGGGAGCTGTTTTTT. Protein sequence: CASSRPELVGSGELFF.

This chain links TRBV19 with TRBJ1-6, with D perhaps matching TRBD1 (5 bases). V was clipped by 3 bases and J by 5 bases, with 14 bases between them. This CDR3 is built from 16 residues. Germline V lookup: CDR1 LNHDA, CDR2 SQIVND (reference sequence). The CDR3 loop reads CASSINPAGNNSPLHF. The CDR3 DNA sequence: TGTGCCAGTAGTATTAATCCGGCAGGGAATAATTCACCCCTCCACTTT. Full variable domain (outside the CDR3, taken from reference TRBV19 and TRBJ1-6): DGGITQSPKYLFRKEGQNVTLSCEQNLNHDAMYWYRQDPGQGLRLIYYSQIVNDFQKGDIAEGYSVSREKKESFPLTVTSAQKNPTAFYLCASSINPAGNNSPLHFGNGTRLTVT.

In its sample, this clone was seen a few times. The gene calls are TRBV15 and TRBJ2-7; a weak D match, TRBD1 (6 bases). V was pared by 4 bases and J by 1 base, with 11 bases between. CDR3 length: 14 residues. Per the germline V gene, CDR1 is LNHNV and CDR2 is YYDKDF (reference sequence). The CDR3 sequence is CATSIGRGSYEQYF. CDR3 bases: TGTGCCACCAGCATTGGCAGGGGTTCCTACGAGCAGTACTTC.

This chain joins TRBV7-3 and TRBJ2-2; 7 nucleotides match TRBD2. Germline CDR1 SGHTA, CDR2 FQGTGA. V lost 3 bases to trimming and J lost 6 bases; unmatched junction nucleotides: 10. The CDR3 is made up of 16 amino acids. The CDR3 reads CASSFRVGGEAGELFF. CDR3 DNA: TGTGCCAGCAGCTTCAGAGTGGGGGGGGAGGCCGGGGAGCTGTTTTTT.

The chain carries TRBV18 and TRBJ1-1, with D possibly TRBD1 on 6 matching bases. The CDR3 length is 15 residues. Germline loops: CDR1 KGHSH, CDR2 LQKENI. Trimming left V 3 bases short and J 0 bases short, with 11 bases between. This CDR3 is CASSPGHFMNTEAFF. CDR3 bases: TGTGCCAGCTCACCGGGACATTTCATGAACACTGAAGCTTTCTTT.

Only one count was recorded for this clone. V is TRBV30 and J is TRBJ2-2; 13 bases are shared with TRBD2. There are 17 residues in the CDR3. Germline V gene sequence: CDR1 GTSNPN, CDR2 SVGIG (reference sequence). V gave up 0 bases and J gave up 2 bases; unmatched junction bases: 3. The CDR3 here is CAWSVRTSGSNTGELFF. In DNA form, the CDR3 reads TGTGCCTGGAGTGTAAGGACTAGCGGGAGTAACACCGGGGAGCTGTTTTTT.

The J gene is TRBJ2-7, the V gene TRBV5-4; 7 positions agree with TRBD2. The trim removed 6 bases at V and 5 bases at J, leaving 11 bases unmatched. The CDR3 has 14 amino acids. Germline V gene sequence: CDR1 SGHNT, CDR2 YYREEE (reference sequence). Here the CDR3 reads CASKEGGPIHEQYF. Here the CDR3 DNA reads TGTGCCAGCAAAGAGGGAGGGCCCATCCACGAGCAGTACTTC.

The V call is TRBV19, the J call TRBJ1-6; 8 nucleotides line up with TRBD1. CDR1 LNHDA and CDR2 SQIVND come from the germline V gene (reference sequence). Trimming cost V 10 bases and J 10 bases; bases outside gene matches: 6. This CDR3 region has 12 residues. The CDR3 protein is CATSTGVSPLHF. Here the CDR3 DNA reads TGTGCCACCTCGACAGGGGTATCACCCCTCCACTTT.

The chain couples TRBV5-4 to TRBJ2-3; weak D call: TRBD2 (6 bases). The V gene lost 2 bases and the J gene lost 0 bases, with 10 bases spanning the gap. This CDR3 is 15 amino acids long. Germline V gene sequence: CDR1 SGHNT, CDR2 YYREEE (reference sequence). This CDR3 reads CASSLSSGSTDTQYF. The DNA for the CDR3 is TGTGCCAGCAGCTTATCCAGCGGGAGCACAGATACGCAGTATTTT.

V usage is TRBV28 and J usage is TRBJ2-1; 8 nucleotides match TRBD2. Per germline, CDR1 MDHEN and CDR2 SYDVKM. The V segment lost 2 bases and the J segment 7 bases; nucleotides outside the gene matches: 4. The CDR3 totals 14 residues. The CDR3 nucleotides are TGTGCCAGCAGTTTACAGGGACTAGTTAATGAGCAGTTCTTC. It specifies CASSLQGLVNEQFF.